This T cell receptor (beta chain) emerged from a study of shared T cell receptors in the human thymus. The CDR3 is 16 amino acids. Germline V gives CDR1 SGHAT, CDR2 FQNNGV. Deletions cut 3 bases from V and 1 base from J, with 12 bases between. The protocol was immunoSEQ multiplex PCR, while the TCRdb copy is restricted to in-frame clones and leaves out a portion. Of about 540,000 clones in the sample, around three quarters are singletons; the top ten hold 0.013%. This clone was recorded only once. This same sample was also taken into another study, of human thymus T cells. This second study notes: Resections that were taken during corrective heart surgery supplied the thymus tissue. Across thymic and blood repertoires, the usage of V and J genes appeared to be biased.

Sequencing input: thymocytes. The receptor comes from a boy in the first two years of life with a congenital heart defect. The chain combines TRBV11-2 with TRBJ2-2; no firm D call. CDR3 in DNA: TGTGCCAGCAGCTTTTCCCATTCAAAGAACACCGGGGAGCTGTTTTTT. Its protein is CASSFSHSKNTGELFF.